This T cell receptor (beta chain) was recovered during a study of T cell responses to AZD1222 COVID-19 vaccine. Study at large: Recipients boosted at about 4 weeks or about 12 weeks are pooled. Overall study findings and caveats: Repertoire sampling occurred only after the peak T cell response. Baseline seropositives among AZD1222 recipients totaled only 5 to 7. It should be noted that donors were predominantly white British and more often female, and clonal diversity was possibly underestimated.

In germline, CDR1 is SGHVS, CDR2 FNYEAQ. V was clipped by 4 bases and J by 9 bases, with 3 bases between them. CDR3 length equals 10 residues. For this clone: Its antigen is undetermined.

Data came from immunoSEQ multiplex PCR; TCRdb stores just in-frame clones and leaves some out. The table records about 150,000 clones, approximately 86% of them present only once. Here the sequenced sample was peripheral blood, taken on day 0 of AZD1222 vaccination. This receptor was obtained from an adult in good health. V gene TRBV7-6 combines with J gene TRBJ2-2, with no clear D. The CDR3 region has the DNA TGTGCCAGCAGCTCCCGGGAGCTGTTTTTT. It yields the protein CASSSRELFF.